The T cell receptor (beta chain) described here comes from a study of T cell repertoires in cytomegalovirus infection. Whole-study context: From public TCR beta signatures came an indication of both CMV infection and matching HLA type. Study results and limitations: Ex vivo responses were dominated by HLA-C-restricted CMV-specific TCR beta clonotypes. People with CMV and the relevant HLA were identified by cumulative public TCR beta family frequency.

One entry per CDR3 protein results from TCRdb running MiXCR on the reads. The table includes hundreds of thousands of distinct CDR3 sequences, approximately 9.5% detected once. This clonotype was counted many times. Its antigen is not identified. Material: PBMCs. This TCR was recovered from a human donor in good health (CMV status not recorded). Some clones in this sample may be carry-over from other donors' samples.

The CDR3 loop is CASSLRGGTEGEKLFF. The CDR3 DNA sequence: TGTGCCAGCAGCCTCAGGGGGGGGACAGAGGGCGAAAAACTGTTTTTT. The chain is built from TRBV7-2 and TRBJ1-4; 7 bases align to TRBD1. The CDR3 has 16 amino acids. V shed 5 bases, J shed 8 bases, and the junction held 14 bases outside the gene matches. The germline V gene encodes CDR1 SGHTA and CDR2 FQGNSA.